Below are 25 T cell receptor beta chains sequenced from a single sample in a study of cytomegalovirus exposure and HLA in healthy donors. The PCR employed 60 Vbeta primers together with 13 Jbeta primers. Libraries were prepared by immunoSEQ multiplex PCR; TCRdb keeps only in-frame clonotypes and omits some of them. The sample has about 97,000 clones; 73% are singletons. Sequences were obtained from PBMCs. The receptors originated from a man in his forties in good health and CMV-seronegative.

The chain is built from TRBV21-1 and TRBJ1-6; the table's D call, TRBD1, was not checked against the DNA. TRBV21-1 is classified as a pseudogene. This CDR3 comprises 14 residues. The CDR3 loop reads CASSGTGGTSPLHF. The CDR3 DNA is TGTGCCAGCAGCGGGACAGGGGGTACTTCACCCCTCCACTTT.

The rearrangement links TRBV14 to TRBJ2-7, with 7 bases aligning to TRBD1. The CDR3 length is 14 residues. Trimming removed 5 bases from V and 5 bases from J; junction bases left unmatched: 9. Germline V gene lookup returns CDR1 SGHDN and CDR2 FVKESK. Here the CDR3 DNA reads TGTGCCAGCAGCGTAAGGGGGCGTTTTAACGAGCAGTACTTC. This codes for CASSVRGRFNEQYF. Full variable domain (missing parts from reference TRBV14 and TRBJ2-7): EAGVTQFPSHSVIEKGQTVTLRCDPISGHDNLYWYRRVMGKEIKFLLHFVKESKQDESGMPNNRFLAERTGGTYSTLKVQPAELEDSGVYFCASSVRGRFNEQYFGPGTRLTVT.

The chain recombines TRBV9 with TRBJ2-7, with TRBD1 as a possible D gene (5 bases). The CDR3 spans 14 residues. V dropped 4 bases and J dropped 3 bases, with 14 bases sitting between them. Per the germline V gene, CDR1 is SGDLS and CDR2 is YYNGEE. As DNA, the CDR3 is TGTGCCAGCAGCCCCCTGCAGGGAATCTACGAGCAGTACTTC. It encodes CASSPLQGIYEQYF.

The V call is TRBV18, the J call TRBJ2-5, with D uncertain. Between the trimmed V and J ends, which lost 5 bases and 2 bases, there was a span of 9 bases. The length of the CDR3 is 13 residues. Germline CDR1 is KGHSH and CDR2 is LQKENI. The CDR3 loop is CASSEAVQETQYF. The CDR3 region has the DNA TGTGCCAGCTCAGAGGCGGTACAAGAGACCCAGTACTTC.

The gene calls are TRBV6-6 and TRBJ1-3, with a possible D match to TRBD1 (5 bases). Trimming took off 7 bases at V and 4 bases at J, with 20 bases between the two ends. The germline V gene encodes CDR1 MNHNY and CDR2 SVGAGI (reference sequence). The CDR3 length is 16 residues. The CDR3 DNA reads TGTGCCAGCACCAACCCTGACAGTCTCTACGGAAACACCATATATTTT. Its translation: CASTNPDSLYGNTIYF.

The chain combines TRBV6-1 with TRBJ2-3, with D maybe TRBD1 (5 bases). The germline V and J ends were trimmed by 0 bases and 2 bases, with 9 bases remaining between them. Germline-derived CDR1 and CDR2 are MNHNS and SASEGT. CDR3 size: 15 residues. The CDR3 is CASSEATVYTDTQYF. DNA for the CDR3: TGTGCCAGCAGTGAAGCGACAGTTTACACAGATACGCAGTATTTT.

This sequence joins TRBV2 and TRBJ1-4; maybe TRBD1 (6 bases). The CDR3 is 13 amino acids. Germline assignment: CDR1 SNHLY and CDR2 FYNNEI. V dropped 8 bases and J dropped 8 bases, with 15 bases sitting between them. This CDR3 reads CASDRGGREKLFF. CDR3 DNA sequence: TGTGCCAGCGACCGGGGGGGGCGAGAAAAACTGTTTTTT.

This clone was seen only a few times. The chain uses TRBV6-5 and TRBJ1-2; TRBD1 matches at 8 bases. The V segment lost 5 bases and the J segment 6 bases; nucleotides outside the gene matches: 8. CDR1 is MNHEY and CDR2 is SVGAGI in the germline V gene. This CDR3 is 14 amino acids long. Written as DNA, the CDR3 is TGTGCCAGCAGTACTTACAGGGGGTTGAATGGCTACACCTTC. Its protein is CASSTYRGLNGYTF.

Here the CDR3 reads CASSGTGSTDTQYF. CDR3 sequence (DNA): TGTGCCAGCTCAGGGACAGGGAGCACAGATACGCAGTATTTT. The genes are TRBV18 and TRBJ2-3; TRBD1 matches 9 bases. CDR1 and CDR2 from the germline V gene are KGHSH and LQKENI. Trimming took 5 bases from V and 0 from J; bases not matched to a gene: 0. The CDR3 contains 14 residues.

The chain combines TRBV5-1 with TRBJ2-7; D is unclear. V gave up 0 bases and J gave up 2 bases, with 6 bases separating them. Germline CDR1 reads SGHRS; CDR2 reads YFSETQ. This CDR3 has 13 amino acids. CDR3 region: CASSLDSTYEQYF. In nucleotides, the CDR3 is TGCGCCAGCAGCTTGGACAGCACCTACGAGCAGTACTTC.

The rearrangement uses TRBV5-1 and TRBJ2-1, with D perhaps matching TRBD1 (6 bases). V lost 4 bases to trimming and J lost 4 bases, with 15 bases between them. From germline, CDR1 is SGHRS and CDR2 YFSETQ. The CDR3 runs to 15 residues. The CDR3 is CASSPGWTVYNEQFF. The CDR3 DNA follows: TGCGCCAGCAGCCCAGGGTGGACAGTTTACAATGAGCAGTTCTTC.

This clone was observed a few times. The CDR3: CASSEAGQAGEQYF. The CDR3 DNA follows: TGTGCCAGCAGTGAAGCTGGACAGGCGGGCGAGCAGTACTTC. The chain carries TRBV2 and TRBJ2-7; 7 bases map to TRBD1. J gave up 6 bases and V 0 bases, and 5 bases lay outside the gene matches. This CDR3 spans 14 amino acids. CDR1 and CDR2 (germline): SNHLY, FYNNEI.

The DNA for the CDR3 is TGTGCCAGCTCCCTAGAGACCCAGTACTTC. It specifies CASSLETQYF. The rearrangement uses TRBV28 and TRBJ2-5; D is unclear. Germline CDR1 is MDHEN and CDR2 is SYDVKM. CDR3 length equals 10 residues. With 8 bases removed from V and 4 bases from J, the gap between germline ends came to 5 bases.

This chain uses TRBV15 with TRBJ2-7; D ambiguous. The V end lost 6 bases, the J end lost 5 bases, and 8 bases lay between the germline ends. Germline CDR1 is LNHNV and CDR2 is YYDKDF (reference sequence). This CDR3 region has 11 residues. The CDR3 DNA follows: TGTGCCACCAGTATCTCGGACGAGCAGTACTTC. Residues: CATSISDEQYF.

Written as DNA, the CDR3 is TGTGCCAGCAGCGCGGGCGTACGGCAGCCCCAGCATTTT. Translated: CASSAGVRQPQHF. This chain links TRBV7-9 with TRBJ1-5; D not resolved. Germline CDR1 SEHNR, CDR2 FQNEAQ (reference sequence). V gave up 5 bases and J gave up 7 bases, with 12 bases separating them. There are 13 residues in the CDR3.

The V and J genes are TRBV13 and TRBJ2-7; 7 nucleotides match TRBD2. The CDR3 totals 16 residues. The ends lost 0 bases at V and 0 bases at J; junction bases unmatched: 5. Germline V gives CDR1 PRHDT, CDR2 FYEKMQ (reference sequence). The CDR3, as DNA: TGTGCCAGCAGCTTAGGCCTGCGGGGGATCTCCTACGAGCAGTACTTC. Amino acids: CASSLGLRGISYEQYF.

This chain uses TRBV4-2 with TRBJ2-3; perhaps TRBD2 as D (6 bases). Germline V lookup: CDR1 LGHNA, CDR2 YNFKEQ. Deletions cut 2 bases from V and 0 bases from J, with 9 bases between. This CDR3 is 15 amino acids long. CDR3: CASSQWGTSTDTQYF. CDR3 sequence (DNA): TGTGCCAGCAGCCAATGGGGGACTAGCACAGATACGCAGTATTTT.

This chain joins TRBV27 and TRBJ1-2, with a tentative D call TRBD1 (5 bases). CDR3 length: 15 residues. CDR1 and CDR2 (germline): MNHEY, SMNVEV (reference sequence). V was cut by 3 bases and J by 4 bases, with 15 bases left in between. In DNA, the CDR3 is TGTGCCAGCAGTTTGACACAGGAGACCCTCTATGGCTACACCTTC. Translating it yields CASSLTQETLYGYTF.

This chain links TRBV5-1 with TRBJ2-2; D is undetermined. The CDR3 runs 13 residues. CDR1 and CDR2 (germline): SGHRS, YFSETQ. Trimming removed 2 bases from V and 9 bases from J, with 11 bases in between. CDR3 DNA: TGCGCCAGCAGCTTAGCTGATGTCCGGGAGCTGTTTTTT. As protein: CASSLADVRELFF.

This clone was counted only a few times. V is TRBV19 and J is TRBJ2-4; possible D gene TRBD1, 6 bases. Trimming cost V 6 bases and J 8 bases, with 14 bases left between them. The CDR3 is 13 amino acids. Germline CDR1 LNHDA, CDR2 SQIVND (reference sequence). The CDR3 spells CASSLTGWDIQYF. The DNA of the CDR3 is TGTGCCAGTAGCCTGACAGGTTGGGACATTCAGTACTTC.

The CDR3 sequence: CASSLDWGQGNQPQHF. Here the CDR3 DNA reads TGTGCCAGCAGCTTAGATTGGGGGCAGGGGAATCAGCCCCAGCATTTT. The chain combines TRBV11-2 with TRBJ1-5; a weak D match, TRBD1 (6 bases). Germline CDR1 reads SGHAT; CDR2 reads FQNNGV. The ends were cut back, 0 bases at V and 4 bases at J, with 13 bases in the middle. This CDR3 has 16 residues.

J is TRBJ2-5 and V is TRBV5-1, with TRBD1 matching 8 bases. Trimming at V came to 6 bases and at J to 1 base, leaving 11 bases not matched to a gene. Germline V gene sequence: CDR1 SGHRS, CDR2 YFSETQ. This CDR3 has 16 residues. The CDR3 is CASTNTGTGSQETQYF. The CDR3 DNA follows: TGCGCCAGCACCAACACCGGGACAGGTTCCCAAGAGACCCAGTACTTC.

CDR3 nucleotides: TGTGCCAGCAGCTTGGCCGGGGGGGCCGGGTACAATGAGCAGTTCTTC. Protein: CASSLAGGAGYNEQFF. J is TRBJ2-1 and V is TRBV5-4; TRBD2 matches at 8 bases. CDR1 is SGHNT and CDR2 is YYREEE in the germline V gene (reference sequence). The CDR3 spans 16 residues. J was trimmed by 4 bases and V by 0 bases; bases with no gene match: 6. Based on the CDR3 plus reference TRBV5-4 and TRBJ2-1, the full variable domain is ETGVTQSPTHLIKTRGQQVTLRCSSQSGHNTVSWYQQALGQGPQFIFQYYREEENGRGNFPPRFSGLQFPNYSSELNVNALELDDSALYLCASSLAGGAGYNEQFFGPGTRLTVL.

The chain couples TRBV6-6 to TRBJ2-7; 7 bases align to TRBD2. The CDR3 is 15 amino acids. V shed 6 bases, J shed 3 bases, and the junction held 11 bases outside the gene matches. CDR1 and CDR2 (germline): MNHNY, SVGAGI (reference sequence). The CDR3 spells CASSNLRGVYYEQYF. The DNA of the CDR3 is TGTGCCAGCAGCAACCTACGGGGGGTTTACTACGAGCAGTACTTC.

This chain connects TRBV27 to TRBJ1-2, with D tentatively TRBD1 (5 bases). The CDR3 length is 15 residues. The V end lost 6 bases, the J end lost 0 bases, and 14 bases lay between the germline ends. CDR1 MNHEY and CDR2 SMNVEV come from the germline V gene (reference sequence). This chain's CDR3 is CASSEIPGANYGYTF. CDR3 nucleotide sequence: TGTGCCAGCAGCGAGATTCCGGGGGCTAACTATGGCTACACCTTC.